A selection of T cell receptor beta chains follows, all from one sample in a study of CD8+ T cells in alopecia areata. The table came from immunoSEQ multiplex PCR; TCRdb's copy has only in-frame clones and leaves some out. The sample lists over 200,000 clones, around 62% occurring once. The starting material was CD4+ T cells sorted from blood, obtained at week 0. All receptors derive from a human donor with alopecia areata. Both conserved end residues are part of each CDR3. The D gene is left open where the match is weak. Size values are once, few and many counts, or a class for expanded clones, and some rows have none.

.	TRBV4-1	.	TRBJ1-1	15	CASSQEQGARTEAFF	TGCGCCAGCAGCCAAGAACAAGGGGCAAGGACTGAAGCTTTCTTT
.	TRBV13	TRBD2	TRBJ2-7	17	CASSLNPLRGGAYEQYF	TGTGCCAGCAGCCTAAACCCCCTGCGGGGGGGAGCCTACGAGCAGTACTTC
once	TRBV19	TRBD1	TRBJ1-5	15	CASSTGTGANQPQHF	TGTGCCAGTAGTACCGGGACAGGGGCCAATCAGCCCCAGCATTTT
.	TRBV18	.	TRBJ2-3	12	CASSPAPDTQYF	TGTGCCAGCTCACCGGCTCCCGATACGCAGTATTTT
.	TRBV11-2	.	TRBJ2-7	13	CASSLAGTYEQYF	TGTGCCAGCAGCTTAGCGGGTACTTACGAGCAGTACTTC
.	TRBV2	TRBD2	TRBJ2-6	19	CASSDPLAGVATGANVLTF	TGTGCCAGCAGTGATCCTTTGGCGGGAGTGGCTACTGGGGCCAACGTCCTGACTTTC
.	TRBV2	TRBD1	TRBJ1-2	14	CASSGDRSNYGYTF	TGTGCCAGCAGTGGGGACAGATCTAACTATGGCTACACCTTC
.	TRBV4-1	TRBD1	TRBJ1-2	15	CASRYRGQGVYGYTF	TGCGCCAGCCGGTACCGAGGACAGGGCGTCTATGGCTACACCTTC
few	TRBV2	.	TRBJ2-4	13	CATSDIAKNIQYF	TGTGCCACTTCAGACATAGCCAAAAACATTCAGTACTTC
.	TRBV25-1	.	TRBJ2-6	17	CASSESHSLSGANVLTF	TGTGCCAGCAGTGAATCCCACTCCCTCTCTGGGGCCAACGTCCTGACTTTC
few	TRBV30	.	TRBJ2-3	11	CAWRGRDTQYF	TGTGCCTGGAGGGGACGAGATACGCAGTATTTT
.	TRBV27	.	TRBJ2-7	13	CATKRDGPYEQYF	TGTGCAACCAAACGGGATGGTCCCTACGAGCAGTACTTC
.	TRBV9	TRBD1	TRBJ2-5	15	CASSGEGTGKETQYF	TGTGCCAGCAGCGGTGAGGGGACAGGGAAAGAGACCCAGTACTTC
few	TRBV27	.	TRBJ2-7	13	CASSLLGHYEQYF	TGTGCCAGCAGTTTGTTGGGGCACTACGAGCAGTACTTC
.	TRBV11-2	.	TRBJ1-2	14	CASSLGGPNYGYTF	TGTGCCAGCAGCTTAGGGGGCCCTAACTATGGCTACACCTTC
few	TRBV6-5	.	TRBJ2-3	12	CASIGSTDTQYF	TGTGCCAGCATCGGTAGCACAGATACGCAGTATTTT
.	TRBV10-3	.	TRBJ1-6	12	CAISEDNSPLHF	TGTGCCATCAGTGAAGATAATTCACCCCTCCACTTT
few	TRBV27	.	TRBJ2-7	15	CASSLSQGGTYEQYF	TGTGCCAGCAGTTTATCCCAGGGGGGGACCTACGAGCAGTACTTC
.	TRBV18	.	TRBJ2-5	13	CASSRQSQETQYF	TGTGCCAGCTCTCGACAGAGCCAAGAGACCCAGTACTTC
.	TRBV29-1	.	TRBJ2-3	17	CSVEDQGARGPTDTQYF	TGCAGCGTTGAAGATCAAGGGGCCCGCGGGCCCACAGATACGCAGTATTTT
few	TRBV18	TRBD1	TRBJ1-5	15	CASSRDSHSNQPQHF	TGTGCCAGCTCACGGGACAGCCATAGCAATCAGCCCCAGCATTTT
.	TRBV6-1	.	TRBJ2-3	14	CASRVRSSTDTQYF	TGTGCCAGCAGAGTGCGCAGTAGCACAGATACGCAGTATTTT
.	TRBV7-8	.	TRBJ2-3	15	CASSFPGALTDTQYF	TGTGCCAGCAGCTTCCCAGGGGCCCTCACAGATACGCAGTATTTT
few	TRBV6-5	.	TRBJ1-5	13	CASSYSRNQPQHF	TGTGCCAGCAGTTACTCCCGCAATCAGCCCCAGCATTTT
.	TRBV6-5	.	TRBJ1-2	14	CASSYLRVDYGYTF	TGTGCCAGCAGTTACCTCAGGGTAGACTATGGCTACACCTTC
few	TRBV29-1	TRBD1	TRBJ1-4	13	CSVSQGSGEKLFF	TGCAGCGTCTCACAGGGGAGCGGGGAAAAACTGTTTTTT
.	TRBV11-2	.	TRBJ2-7	14	CASSLPDSSYEQYF	TGTGCCAGCAGCTTACCGGACAGCTCCTACGAGCAGTACTTC
.	TRBV29-1	TRBD1	TRBJ1-1	13	CSVGTGEGTEAFF	TGCAGCGTTGGGACAGGGGAAGGGACTGAAGCTTTCTTT
.	TRBV30	.	TRBJ2-3	13	CAWRWGATDTQYF	TGTGCCTGGAGATGGGGGGCCACAGATACGCAGTATTTT
once	TRBV5-5	TRBD1	TRBJ2-7	15	CASSPRTGANYEQYF	TGTGCCAGCAGCCCACGGACAGGGGCCAACTACGAGCAGTACTTC
.	TRBV5-1	.	TRBJ2-3	11	CASSLEDTQYF	TGCGCCAGCAGCTTGGAGGATACGCAGTATTTT
.	TRBV5-1	TRBD1	TRBJ1-1	14	CASSMWDRNTEAFF	TGCGCCAGCAGCATGTGGGACAGGAACACTGAAGCTTTCTTT
.	TRBV10-3	TRBD1	TRBJ2-3	13	CAISGQGDDTQYF	TGTGCCATCAGCGGACAGGGGGACGATACGCAGTATTTT
.	TRBV10-3	TRBD1	TRBJ1-2	13	CAISEPTGRGYTF	TGTGCCATCAGTGAGCCGACAGGGAGAGGCTACACCTTC
.	TRBV18	.	TRBJ1-5	13	CASSPDYNQPQHF	TGTGCCAGCTCCCCGGACTACAATCAGCCCCAGCATTTT
.	TRBV9	TRBD1	TRBJ1-2	11	CASSGDRGYTF	TGTGCCAGCAGCGGGGACAGGGGCTACACCTTC
.	TRBV4-1	.	TRBJ2-1	14	CASSQGWLNNEQFF	TGCGCCAGCAGCCAAGGCTGGCTCAACAATGAGCAGTTCTTC
.	TRBV7-2	.	TRBJ1-5	13	CASSLEYNQPQHF	TGTGCCAGCAGCTTAGAGTACAATCAGCCCCAGCATTTT
.	TRBV18	.	TRBJ2-5	15	CASSPASWSQETQYF	TGTGCCAGCTCACCTGCCAGTTGGAGCCAAGAGACCCAGTACTTC
.	TRBV5-1	TRBD1	TRBJ2-7	15	CASSSFSGQGGEQYF	TGCGCCAGCAGCTCATTCTCGGGACAGGGCGGCGAGCAGTACTTC
.	TRBV5-1	TRBD1	TRBJ1-2	15	CASSFTGQGNYGYTF	TGCGCCAGCAGCTTTACAGGACAGGGCAACTATGGCTACACCTTC
.	TRBV6-6	.	TRBJ1-1	12	CASIGGGTEAFF	TGTGCCAGCATCGGGGGAGGCACTGAAGCTTTCTTT
few	TRBV7-2	.	TRBJ1-6	15	CASSLSAGFNSPLHF	TGTGCCAGCAGCTTAAGTGCGGGCTTCAATTCACCCCTCCACTTT
.	TRBV7-9	TRBD1	TRBJ1-4	14	CASSRDRGDEKLFF	TGTGCCAGCAGCCGGGACAGGGGAGATGAAAAACTGTTTTTT
few	TRBV30	.	TRBJ2-2	13	CAWTRLGTGELFF	TGTGCCTGGACGCGCCTAGGGACCGGGGAGCTGTTTTTT
.	TRBV29-1	.	TRBJ1-2	13	CSVALGRDYGYTF	TGCAGCGTTGCCCTCGGTAGGGACTATGGCTACACCTTC
few	TRBV15	TRBD1	TRBJ1-6	13	CATGQGANSPLHF	TGTGCCACAGGCCAGGGGGCGAATTCACCCCTCCACTTT
.	TRBV30	.	TRBJ1-5	14	CAWSVVGANQPQHF	TGTGCCTGGAGTGTGGTAGGGGCCAATCAGCCCCAGCATTTT
.	TRBV5-1	.	TRBJ2-7	13	CASSFDGAYEQYF	TGCGCCAGCAGCTTTGACGGGGCCTACGAGCAGTACTTC
few	TRBV27	TRBD1	TRBJ2-1	15	CASSPGTGRNNEQFF	TGTGCCAGCAGTCCCGGGACAGGGCGGAACAATGAGCAGTTCTTC
many	TRBV29-1	.	TRBJ2-5	13	CSVAQGFRETQYF	TGCAGCGTTGCACAGGGTTTTAGAGAGACCCAGTACTTC
.	TRBV27	.	TRBJ1-1	13	CASSFVGGTEAFF	TGTGCCAGCAGTTTCGTTGGGGGCACTGAAGCTTTCTTT
.	TRBV7-6	.	TRBJ1-6	17	CASSLGIRGNYNSPLHF	TGTGCCAGCAGCTTAGGTATTCGGGGGAACTATAATTCACCCCTCCACTTT